The 7 T cell receptor beta chains listed next were all sequenced from one sample in a study of CD8 T cells in ankylosing spondylitis (dated by TCRdb to about 2017). Here is what the overall study found, with its caveats: A TCR beta motif made up of several highly homologous amino acid variants appeared to be characteristic of blood from ankylosing spondylitis patients.

Preparation of the library involved 5' RACE. TCRdb records Illumina HiSeq 2500 as the sequencer. TCRdb cleaned the public reads at Q25 with fastp, built clones with MiXCR and kept in-frame beta chains. Identical CDR3 proteins give one entry, which carries the most common genes and DNA. This sample is represented by about 220,000 distinct CDR3 sequences; around 6.6% of them were singletons. The ten largest clones add up to more than 13% of the sample. For these receptors, no antigen is known. The specimen was blood, either unsorted or a sorted T cell fraction (not recorded which). All receptors come from a male donor with ankylosing spondylitis.

J is TRBJ2-5 and V is TRBV6-1; D is unresolved. CDR3 length equals 13 residues. Germline V CDR1 and CDR2: MNHNS, SASEGT. Trimming took 1 base from V and 3 from J, leaving 6 bases between them. The CDR3, as DNA: TGTGCCAGCAGTGAAGGGGCGAAAGAGACCCAGTACTTC. Translating gives CASSEGAKETQYF.

This clonotype was seen ten or more times. V usage is TRBV7-2 and J usage is TRBJ1-1; TRBD1 agrees at 7 bases. This CDR3 is 15 amino acids long. In germline, CDR1 is SGHTA, CDR2 FQGNSA. J was trimmed by 3 bases and V by 1 base; bases with no gene match: 5. CDR3 bases: TGTGCCAGCAGCTTAGTTGAGGGGGCGTACACTGAAGCTTTCTTT. Translation gives CASSLVEGAYTEAFF.

For the CDR3, the DNA is TGTGCCAGCAGTCGGACTAGCGGGGTCCGGAATACGCAGTATTTT. As protein: CASSRTSGVRNTQYF. The rearrangement joins TRBV7-9 to TRBJ2-3; 12 bases are shared with TRBD2. The V gene's germline CDR1 is SEHNR and CDR2 FQNEAQ (reference sequence). This CDR3 is 15 amino acids long. V lost 6 bases to trimming and J lost 7 bases; unmatched junction nucleotides: 8.

In regard to this clonotype: A read error may be the cause here, since a much bigger clone is one base away. The V gene is TRBV11-2, the J gene TRBJ1-2; TRBD1 is a possible D gene (5 bases). This CDR3 spans 15 amino acids. Trimming took 5 bases from V and 4 from J, leaving 17 bases between them. The germline V gene encodes CDR1 SGHAT and CDR2 FQNNGV. CDR3 DNA sequence: TGTGCCAGCAGCCCGGACACTGATGCTGCCTATGGCTACACCTTC. Translation gives CASSPDTDAAYGYTF.

This clonotype was recorded many times. The chain uses TRBV6-2 or TRBV6-3 and TRBJ1-6, with D unclear. This CDR3 has 11 amino acids. Germline V gene data show CDR1 as MNHEY and CDR2 as SVGEGT. Trimming cost V 8 bases and J 7 bases, with 6 bases left between them. The CDR3 DNA sequence: TGTGCCAGCGGTGAAAATTCACCCCTCCACTTT. As protein: CASGENSPLHF.

The table lists this clonotype with many counts. V usage is TRBV27 and J usage is TRBJ2-7; 7 bases match TRBD1. In germline, CDR1 is MNHEY, CDR2 SMNVEV (reference sequence). V dropped 5 bases and J dropped 1; count of bases not matched to a gene: 8. There are 15 residues in the CDR3. The CDR3 is CASSLIPGQSYEQYF. Here the CDR3 DNA reads TGTGCCAGCAGTCTAATCCCGGGACAGTCCTACGAGCAGTACTTC.

This clonotype was detected ten times or more. The chain recombines TRBV28 with TRBJ1-1, with D uncertain. Germline assignment: CDR1 MDHEN and CDR2 SYDVKM. The CDR3 totals 13 residues. Trimming cost V 9 bases and J 1 base, with 12 bases left between them. CDR3 amino acids: CASGENENTEAFF. CDR3 nucleotide sequence: TGTGCCAGTGGAGAGAATGAGAACACTGAAGCTTTCTTT.